This T cell receptor beta chain appears in the sequencing data of a study of identical twins' blood T cells. The germline CDR1 and CDR2 sequences are SQVTM and ANQGSEA. V lost 4 bases and J 7 bases, leaving 8 bases between the germline ends. The CDR3 is made up of 10 amino acids. TCR cDNA libraries came from RNA via a modified published protocol. Each TCR cDNA library carried sample-specific barcodes on both ends. TCRdb re-analysed the 5' RACE reads in MiXCR, keeping a single row per CDR3 protein. Among 350,000 to 400,000 distinct CDR3 sequences, 28% were seen once, and the ten largest hold about 6%. Three pairs of healthy female monozygous twins were the donors.

The TCR originated in a woman aged 18 to 55 in good health. This rearrangement joins TRBV29-1 to TRBJ2-7; D is undetermined. Material for sequencing was PBMCs. The CDR3 protein is CSVGPLEQYF. The CDR3 nucleotides are TGCAGCGTTGGACCTCTAGAGCAGTACTTC.